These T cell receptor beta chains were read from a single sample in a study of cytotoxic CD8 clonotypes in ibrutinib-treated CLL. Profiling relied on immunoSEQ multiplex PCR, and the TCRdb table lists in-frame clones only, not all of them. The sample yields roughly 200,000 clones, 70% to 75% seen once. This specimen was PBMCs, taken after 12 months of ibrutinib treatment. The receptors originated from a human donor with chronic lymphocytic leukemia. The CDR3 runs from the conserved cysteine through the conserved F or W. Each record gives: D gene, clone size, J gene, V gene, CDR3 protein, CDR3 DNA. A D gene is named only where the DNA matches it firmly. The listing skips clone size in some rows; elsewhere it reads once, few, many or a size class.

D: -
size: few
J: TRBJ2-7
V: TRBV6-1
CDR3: CASRPQGYEQYF
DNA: TGTGCCAGCAGACCCCAGGGGTACGAGCAGTACTTC

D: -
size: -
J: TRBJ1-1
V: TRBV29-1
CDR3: CSVTQGEAFF
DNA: TGCAGCGTCACACAGGGTGAAGCTTTCTTT

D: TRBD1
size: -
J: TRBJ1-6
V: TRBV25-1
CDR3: CASREPDRDNSPLHF
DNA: TGTGCCAGCAGAGAACCGGACAGGGATAATTCACCCCTCCACTTT

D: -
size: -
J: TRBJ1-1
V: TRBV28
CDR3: CASTPRWNTEAFF
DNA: TGTGCCAGCACACCTCGCTGGAACACTGAAGCTTTCTTT

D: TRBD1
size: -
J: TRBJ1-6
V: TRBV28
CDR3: CASSQFDRVGSPLHF
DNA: TGTGCCAGCAGTCAATTTGACAGGGTTGGATCACCCCTCCACTTT

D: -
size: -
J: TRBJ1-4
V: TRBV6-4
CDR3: CASGSGTTNEKLFF
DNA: TGTGCCAGCGGATCCGGGACTACGAATGAAAAACTGTTTTTT

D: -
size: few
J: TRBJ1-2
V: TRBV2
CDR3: CASSGLSSGANYGYTF
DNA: TGTGCCAGCAGTGGTTTGTCGTCCGGGGCAAACTATGGCTACACCTTC

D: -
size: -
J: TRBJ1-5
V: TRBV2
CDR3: CASRSSNQPQHF
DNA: TGTGCCAGCAGATCCAGCAATCAGCCCCAGCATTTT

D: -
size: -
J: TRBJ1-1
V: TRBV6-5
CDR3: CASSWEQGLMNTEAFF
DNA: TGTGCCAGCAGTTGGGAACAGGGATTAATGAACACTGAAGCTTTCTTT

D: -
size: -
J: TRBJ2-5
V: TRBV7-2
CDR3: CASSSAVSGSAETQYF
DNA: TGTGCCAGCAGCTCAGCAGTCTCAGGGAGTGCAGAGACCCAGTACTTC

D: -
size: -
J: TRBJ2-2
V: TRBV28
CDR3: CASTLGRELFF
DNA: TGTGCCAGCACCCTGGGGCGGGAGCTGTTTTTT

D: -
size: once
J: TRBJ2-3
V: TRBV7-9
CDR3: CASSLAGRVDTQYF
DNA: TGTGCCAGCAGCTTAGCGGGGCGGGTAGATACGCAGTATTTT

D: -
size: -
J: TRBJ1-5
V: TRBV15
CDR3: CATSRVPEGSSWSQPQHF
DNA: TGTGCCACCAGCAGGGTACCCGAGGGATCTTCCTGGAGTCAGCCCCAGCATTTT

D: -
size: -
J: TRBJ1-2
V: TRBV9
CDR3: CASSVTSSGGYTF
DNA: TGTGCCAGCAGCGTAACTTCCTCGGGGGGCTACACCTTC

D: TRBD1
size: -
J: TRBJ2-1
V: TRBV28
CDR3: CASSGTASYNEQFF
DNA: TGTGCCAGCTCCGGGACAGCTTCCTACAATGAGCAGTTCTTC

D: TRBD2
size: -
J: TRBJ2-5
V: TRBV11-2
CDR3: CASSPYGSGGGETQYF
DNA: TGTGCCAGCAGCCCCTACGGGAGCGGGGGCGGAGAGACCCAGTACTTC

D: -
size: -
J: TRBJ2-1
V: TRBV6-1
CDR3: CASSVGAYNEQFF
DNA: TGTGCCAGCAGTGTCGGGGCCTACAATGAGCAGTTCTTC

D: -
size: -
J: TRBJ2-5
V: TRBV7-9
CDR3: CASSLGGLRETQYF
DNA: TGTGCCAGCAGCTTAGGAGGGCTGAGAGAGACCCAGTACTTC

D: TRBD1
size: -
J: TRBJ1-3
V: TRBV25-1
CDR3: CASSGTGMSGNTIYF
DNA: TGTGCCAGCAGTGGGACAGGGATGTCTGGAAACACCATATATTTT

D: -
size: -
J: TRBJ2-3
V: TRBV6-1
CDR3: CASSEARTGRTDTQYF
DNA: TGTGCCAGCAGTGAAGCTCGAACAGGGAGGACAGATACGCAGTATTTT

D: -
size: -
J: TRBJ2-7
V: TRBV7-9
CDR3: CASSPSSYEQYF
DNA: TGTGCCAGCAGCCCCTCATCCTACGAGCAGTACTTC

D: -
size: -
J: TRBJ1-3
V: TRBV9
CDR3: CASSVGGNSGNTIYF
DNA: TGTGCCAGCAGCGTAGGAGGGAACTCTGGAAACACCATATATTTT

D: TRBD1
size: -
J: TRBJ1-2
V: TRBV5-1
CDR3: CASSSGQLNYGYTF
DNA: TGCGCCAGCAGCTCGGGACAGCTCAACTATGGCTACACCTTC

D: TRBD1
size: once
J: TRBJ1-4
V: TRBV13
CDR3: CASSGQGRREKLFF
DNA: TGTGCCAGCAGCGGACAGGGACGGCGCGAAAAACTGTTTTTT

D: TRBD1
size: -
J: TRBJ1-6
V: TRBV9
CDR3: CASSGRQGPNSPLHF
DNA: TGTGCCAGCAGCGGCCGACAGGGCCCAAATTCACCCCTCCACTTT

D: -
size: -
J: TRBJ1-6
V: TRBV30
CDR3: CAWSGMGQDNSPLHF
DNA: TGTGCCTGGAGTGGGATGGGACAAGATAATTCACCCCTCCACTTT

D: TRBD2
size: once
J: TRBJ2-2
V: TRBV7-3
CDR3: CASSPYAGTSGSGTGELFF
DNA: TGTGCCAGCAGCCCCTACGCCGGGACTAGCGGGAGTGGCACCGGGGAGCTGTTTTTT

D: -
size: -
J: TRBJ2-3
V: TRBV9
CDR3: CASSQSYGGGGYTQYF
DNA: TGTGCCAGCAGCCAGAGCTACGGGGGAGGGGGATATACGCAGTATTTT

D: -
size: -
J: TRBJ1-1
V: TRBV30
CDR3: CAWSPRTNTEAFF
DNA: TGTGCCTGGAGCCCACGTACCAACACTGAAGCCTTCTTT

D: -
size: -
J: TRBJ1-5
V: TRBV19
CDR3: CASSMMRGSGQPQHF
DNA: TGTGCCAGTAGTATGATGAGGGGATCAGGGCAGCCCCAGCATTTT

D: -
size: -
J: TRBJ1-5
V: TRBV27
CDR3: CASSLMGGIQPQHF
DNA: TGTGCCAGCAGTTTGATGGGGGGTATCCAGCCCCAGCATTTT

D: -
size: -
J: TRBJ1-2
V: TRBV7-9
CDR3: CASTLTEDRSHYGYTF
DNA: TGTGCCAGCACCTTGACTGAAGACAGGAGCCACTATGGCTACACCTTC

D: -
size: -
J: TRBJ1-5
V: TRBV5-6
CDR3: CASSLRWPDVRNQPQHF
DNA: TGTGCCAGCAGCTTGCGATGGCCGGACGTCCGCAATCAGCCCCAGCATTTT

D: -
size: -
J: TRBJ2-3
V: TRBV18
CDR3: CASSPPRGIRGTQYF
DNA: TGTGCCAGCTCACCACCCCGCGGGATAAGGGGTACGCAGTATTTT

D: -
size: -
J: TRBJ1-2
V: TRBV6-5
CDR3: CASSLQFSISYGYTF
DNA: TGTGCCAGCAGTCTACAGTTTAGTATATCCTATGGCTACACCTTC

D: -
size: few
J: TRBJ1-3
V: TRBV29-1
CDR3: CSGPIGNTIYF
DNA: TGCAGCGGCCCCATCGGAAACACCATATATTTT

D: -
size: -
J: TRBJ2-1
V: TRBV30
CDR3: CAWSASAYNEQFF
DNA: TGTGCCTGGAGTGCCAGCGCTTACAATGAGCAGTTCTTC

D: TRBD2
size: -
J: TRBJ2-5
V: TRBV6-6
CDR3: CATNSGGQETQYF
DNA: TGTGCCACCAATAGCGGGGGTCAAGAGACCCAGTACTTC

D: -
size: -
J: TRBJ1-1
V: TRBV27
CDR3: CASSELGGYIQTEAFF
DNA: TGTGCCAGCAGCGAATTAGGAGGGTATATACAAACTGAAGCTTTCTTT

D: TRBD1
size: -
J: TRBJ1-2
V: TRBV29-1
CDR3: CSVGTGSGAGYTF
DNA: TGCAGCGTTGGGACAGGGTCTGGGGCTGGCTACACCTTC

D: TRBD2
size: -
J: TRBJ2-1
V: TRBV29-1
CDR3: CSVERLAGGLDEQFF
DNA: TGCAGCGTTGAAAGGCTGGCGGGAGGACTCGATGAGCAGTTCTTC

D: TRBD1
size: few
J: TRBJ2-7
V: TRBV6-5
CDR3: CASSRRGRRQYF
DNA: TGTGCCAGCAGTCGCAGGGGGCGTAGGCAGTACTTC

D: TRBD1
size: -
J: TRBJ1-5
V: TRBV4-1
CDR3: CASSQVGAGGDQPQHF
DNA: TGCGCCAGCAGCCAAGTGGGGGCAGGGGGCGATCAGCCCCAGCATTTT

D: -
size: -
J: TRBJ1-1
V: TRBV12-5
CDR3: CASGLSLNTEAFF
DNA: TGTGCTAGTGGTTTATCGCTGAACACTGAAGCTTTCTTT

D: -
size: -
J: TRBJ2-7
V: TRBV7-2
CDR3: CASSLAFSYEQYF
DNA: TGTGCCAGCAGCTTAGCTTTCTCCTACGAGCAGTACTTC

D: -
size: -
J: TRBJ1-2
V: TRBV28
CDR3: CASSRRGSGSNYGYTF
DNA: TGTGCCAGCAGCCGCCGGGGATCGGGATCTAACTATGGCTACACCTTC

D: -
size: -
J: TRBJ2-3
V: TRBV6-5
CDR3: CASRPSYSTDTQYF
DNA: TGTGCCAGCAGGCCGAGTTATAGCACAGATACGCAGTATTTT

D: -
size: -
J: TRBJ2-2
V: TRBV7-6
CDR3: CASSLAELTAWGLFF
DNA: TGTGCCAGCAGCTTAGCCGAATTGACAGCCTGGGGGCTGTTTTTT

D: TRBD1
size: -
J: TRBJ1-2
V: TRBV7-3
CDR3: CASSLTGPDRNYGYTF
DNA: TGTGCCAGCAGCTTAACCGGACCGGACAGGAACTATGGCTACACCTTC

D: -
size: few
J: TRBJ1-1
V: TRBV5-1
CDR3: CASRDTLNTEAFF
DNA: TGCGCCAGCAGGGACACCTTGAACACTGAAGCTTTCTTT

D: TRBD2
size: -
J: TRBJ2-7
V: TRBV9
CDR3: CASSERGDTRGTIEQYF
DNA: TGTGCCAGCAGCGAGCGGGGGGACACTAGAGGGACGATAGAGCAGTACTTC

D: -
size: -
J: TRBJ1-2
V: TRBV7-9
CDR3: CASSLAVGRSAYGYTF
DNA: TGTGCCAGCAGCTTAGCGGTAGGCAGGTCGGCCTATGGCTACACCTTC